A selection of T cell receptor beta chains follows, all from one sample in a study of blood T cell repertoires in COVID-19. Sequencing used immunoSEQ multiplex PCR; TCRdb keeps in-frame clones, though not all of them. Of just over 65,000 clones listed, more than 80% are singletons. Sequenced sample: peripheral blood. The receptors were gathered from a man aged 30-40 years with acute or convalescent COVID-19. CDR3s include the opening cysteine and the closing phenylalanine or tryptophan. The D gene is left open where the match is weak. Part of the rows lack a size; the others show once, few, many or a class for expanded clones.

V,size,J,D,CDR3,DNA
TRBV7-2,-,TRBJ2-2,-,CASSLRRLNGELFF,TGTGCCAGCAGCTTACGGCGGCTGAACGGGGAGCTGTTTTTT
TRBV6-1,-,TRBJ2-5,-,CASSEFWYGGETQYF,TGTGCCAGCAGTGAATTTTGGTACGGGGGAGAGACCCAGTACTTC
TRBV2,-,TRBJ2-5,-,CASKGHQETQYF,TGTGCCAGCAAAGGACATCAAGAGACCCAGTACTTC
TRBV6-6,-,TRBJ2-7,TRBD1,CASSYDGTGAEQYF,TGTGCCAGCAGTTACGACGGGACAGGGGCCGAGCAGTACTTC
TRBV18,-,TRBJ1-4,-,CASSPVTAKGELFF,TGTGCCAGCTCACCAGTGACGGCAAAAGGGGAACTGTTTTTT
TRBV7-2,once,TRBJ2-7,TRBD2,CASSVNSGTSYEQYF,TGTGCCAGCAGCGTAAATAGCGGGACATCCTACGAGCAGTACTTC
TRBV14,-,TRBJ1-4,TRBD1,CASSQSRSMDRIREKLFF,TGTGCCAGCAGCCAGAGCCGTAGCATGGACAGGATACGGGAAAAACTGTTTTTT
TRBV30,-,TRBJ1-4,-,CAWSIDRSNEKLFF,TGTGCCTGGAGTATAGACAGGTCTAATGAAAAACTGTTTTTT
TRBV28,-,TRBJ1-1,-,CASSLGRKYKQGQFNMNTEAFF,TGTGCCAGCAGTTTAGGTCGAAAATATAAGCAGGGCCAATTTAACATGAACACTGAAGCTTTCTTT
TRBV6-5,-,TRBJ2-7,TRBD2,CASRGLARPYEQYF,TGTGCCAGCAGGGGACTAGCGCGCCCCTACGAGCAGTACTTC
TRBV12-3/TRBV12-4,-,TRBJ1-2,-,CASSFEVYGYTF,TGTGCCAGCAGTTTCGAGGTTTATGGCTACACCTTC
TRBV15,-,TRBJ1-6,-,CATSREGQGSTRPLHF,TGTGCCACCAGCAGAGAAGGCCAGGGGTCGACCCGGCCCCTCCACTTT
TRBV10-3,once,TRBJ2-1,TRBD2,CAISGGGDGQFF,TGTGCCATCAGTGGGGGGGGAGACGGGCAGTTCTTC
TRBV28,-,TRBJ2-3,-,CASSLYRRGPSGKETDTQYF,TGTGCCAGCAGTTTATATAGGCGGGGGCCGAGCGGGAAGGAAACAGATACGCAGTATTTT
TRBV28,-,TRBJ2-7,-,CASSQATRSEQYF,TGTGCCAGCAGTCAGGCGACTAGATCCGAGCAGTACTTC
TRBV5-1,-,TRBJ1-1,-,CASSFRAGMNTEAFF,TGCGCCAGCAGCTTTAGGGCAGGGATGAACACTGAAGCTTTCTTT
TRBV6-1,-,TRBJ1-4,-,CASSERTVPEKLFF,TGTGCCAGCAGTGAACGGACAGTCCCCGAAAAACTGTTTTTT